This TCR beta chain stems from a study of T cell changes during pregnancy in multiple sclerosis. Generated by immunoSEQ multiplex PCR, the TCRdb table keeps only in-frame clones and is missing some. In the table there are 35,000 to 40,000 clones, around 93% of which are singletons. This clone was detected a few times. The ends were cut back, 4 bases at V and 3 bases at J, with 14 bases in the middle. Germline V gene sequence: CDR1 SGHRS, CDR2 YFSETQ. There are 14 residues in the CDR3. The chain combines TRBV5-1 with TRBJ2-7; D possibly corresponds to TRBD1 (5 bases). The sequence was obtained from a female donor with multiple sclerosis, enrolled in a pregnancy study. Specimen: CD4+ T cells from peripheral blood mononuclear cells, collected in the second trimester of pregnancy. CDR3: CASSPGPQVYEQYF. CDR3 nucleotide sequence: TGCGCCAGCAGCCCCGGGCCACAGGTCTACGAGCAGTACTTC.